This TCR beta chain was retrieved from a study of cytomegalovirus exposure and HLA in healthy donors. About the research overall: Most donors, 81% of 350 to 450 genotyped, fell in the Caucasian-associated ancestry cluster.

Healthy bone marrow donors formed the donor group. Study conclusions and caveats: V- and J-gene trimming in TCR beta was tied to a missense DCLRE1C variant by an analysis performed later. Rare TCR sequences dominated, though some public TCRs recurred in many donors.

Use of 60 Vbeta and 13 Jbeta primers characterized the PCR. Using immunoSEQ multiplex PCR, the repertoire was profiled, and TCRdb retains in-frame clones only, with some absent. This table has around 120,000 clones, around 78% appearing once. On this clone: Its antigen remains unidentified.

From germline, CDR1 is SGHRS and CDR2 YFSETQ. CDR3 length equals 15 residues. The V gene lost 1 base and the J gene lost 5 bases, with 15 bases spanning the gap. The chain joins TRBV5-1 to TRBJ2-5, with D possibly being TRBD2 (6 bases). Specimen: PBMCs. This clonotype originated in a woman aged 40 to 49 in good health and CMV-seronegative. The CDR3 protein is CASSLIVGSGETQYF. The CDR3, as DNA: TGCGCCAGCAGCTTGATCGTGGGGAGCGGGGAGACCCAGTACTTC. The full variable domain, rest sourced from reference TRBV5-1 and TRBJ2-5, is KAGVTQTPRYLIKTRGQQVTLSCSPISGHRSVSWYQQTPGQGLQFLFEYFSETQRNKGNFPGRFSGRQFSNSRSEMNVSTLELGDSALYLCASSLIVGSGETQYFGPGTRLLVL.